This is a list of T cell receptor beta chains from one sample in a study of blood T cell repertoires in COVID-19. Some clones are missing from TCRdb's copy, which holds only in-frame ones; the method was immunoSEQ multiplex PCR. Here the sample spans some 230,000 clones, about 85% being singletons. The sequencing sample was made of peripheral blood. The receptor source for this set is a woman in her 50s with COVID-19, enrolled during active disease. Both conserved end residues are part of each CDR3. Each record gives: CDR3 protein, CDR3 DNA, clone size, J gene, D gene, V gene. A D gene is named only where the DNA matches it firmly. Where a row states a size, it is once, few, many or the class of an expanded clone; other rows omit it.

CDR3 protein: CASTPLGGGAANEQFF
CDR3 DNA: TGTGCCAGCACCCCTTTGGGCGGGGGGGCCGCAAATGAGCAGTTCTTC
clone size: once
J gene: TRBJ2-1
D gene: TRBD2
V gene: TRBV27

CDR3 protein: CASSFPQNTEAFF
CDR3 DNA: TGTGCCAGCAGTTTTCCCCAGAACACTGAAGCTTTCTTT
clone size: NA
J gene: TRBJ1-1
D gene: NA
V gene: TRBV28

CDR3 protein: CASSLTGSVNTEAFF
CDR3 DNA: TGCGCCAGCAGCTTGACAGGGTCTGTGAACACTGAAGCTTTCTTT
clone size: NA
J gene: TRBJ1-1
D gene: NA
V gene: TRBV5-1

CDR3 protein: CATTYGGASTDTQYF
CDR3 DNA: TGTGCCACCACATACGGGGGGGCTAGCACAGATACGCAGTATTTT
clone size: NA
J gene: TRBJ2-3
D gene: TRBD2
V gene: TRBV13

CDR3 protein: CASSLAGLAGGYNEQFF
CDR3 DNA: TGTGCCAGCAGCTTAGCGGGACTAGCGGGGGGCTACAATGAGCAGTTCTTC
clone size: NA
J gene: TRBJ2-1
D gene: TRBD2
V gene: TRBV7-2

CDR3 protein: CASSLVGGLRFEAFF
CDR3 DNA: TGTGCCAGCAGCTTGGTTGGGGGCTTGAGGTTCGAAGCTTTCTTT
clone size: NA
J gene: TRBJ1-1
D gene: NA
V gene: TRBV5-5

CDR3 protein: CASSFGQNPGNTIYF
CDR3 DNA: TGTGCCAGCAGTTTCGGACAGAATCCTGGAAACACCATATATTTT
clone size: NA
J gene: TRBJ1-3
D gene: NA
V gene: TRBV6-5

CDR3 protein: CASSVQVAGGPNEQFF
CDR3 DNA: TGTGCCAGCAGCGTACAGGTAGCGGGGGGGCCCAATGAGCAGTTCTTC
clone size: NA
J gene: TRBJ2-1
D gene: TRBD2
V gene: TRBV9

CDR3 protein: CASRTGGAGELFF
CDR3 DNA: TGTGCCAGCAGGACAGGGGGGGCCGGGGAGCTGTTTTTT
clone size: NA
J gene: TRBJ2-2
D gene: TRBD1
V gene: TRBV6-6

CDR3 protein: CASSSDRGTEAFF
CDR3 DNA: TGTGCCAGCAGTTCGGACAGGGGCACTGAAGCTTTCTTT
clone size: few
J gene: TRBJ1-1
D gene: TRBD1
V gene: TRBV6-5

CDR3 protein: CASSPRLSSYEQYF
CDR3 DNA: TGTGCCAGCAGTCCTCGACTGAGCTCCTACGAGCAGTACTTC
clone size: once
J gene: TRBJ2-7
D gene: NA
V gene: TRBV28

CDR3 protein: CASSPGTKLGTGELFF
CDR3 DNA: TGTGCCAGCAGCCCCGGGACAAAATTGGGTACCGGGGAGCTGTTTTTT
clone size: NA
J gene: TRBJ2-2
D gene: NA
V gene: TRBV5-4

CDR3 protein: CASSYGARTEAFF
CDR3 DNA: TGTGCCAGCAGTTACGGGGCACGGACTGAAGCTTTCTTT
clone size: NA
J gene: TRBJ1-1
D gene: NA
V gene: TRBV6-5

CDR3 protein: CASGEEFSNQPQHF
CDR3 DNA: TGTGCCAGTGGGGAGGAGTTTAGCAATCAGCCCCAGCATTTT
clone size: NA
J gene: TRBJ1-5
D gene: NA
V gene: TRBV19

CDR3 protein: CASSFQGNGYTF
CDR3 DNA: TGTGCCAGCAGCTTTCAGGGGAATGGCTACACCTTC
clone size: NA
J gene: TRBJ1-2
D gene: NA
V gene: TRBV5-4

CDR3 protein: CASSQTSGNTDTQYF
CDR3 DNA: TGTGCCAGCAGCCAGACTAGCGGGAACACAGATACGCAGTATTTT
clone size: NA
J gene: TRBJ2-3
D gene: TRBD2
V gene: TRBV3-1/TRBV3-2

CDR3 protein: CASTSGSEQFF
CDR3 DNA: TGTGCCAGCACCTCCGGGAGTGAGCAGTTCTTC
clone size: NA
J gene: TRBJ2-1
D gene: NA
V gene: TRBV7-9

CDR3 protein: CASSPDTTSTDTQYF
CDR3 DNA: TGTGCCAGCAGTCCGGACACAACTAGCACAGATACGCAGTATTTT
clone size: NA
J gene: TRBJ2-3
D gene: NA
V gene: TRBV2

CDR3 protein: CASSLVAGGLEQFF
CDR3 DNA: TGCGCCAGCAGCTTGGTAGCGGGGGGGCTTGAGCAGTTCTTC
clone size: NA
J gene: TRBJ2-1
D gene: TRBD2
V gene: TRBV5-1

CDR3 protein: CSASHGTGPGELFF
CDR3 DNA: TGCAGTGCTAGTCACGGGACAGGTCCCGGGGAGCTGTTTTTT
clone size: NA
J gene: TRBJ2-2
D gene: TRBD1
V gene: TRBV20-1

CDR3 protein: CATSRDGRVNQPQHF
CDR3 DNA: TGTGCCACCAGCAGAGATGGTCGGGTAAATCAGCCCCAGCATTTT
clone size: NA
J gene: TRBJ1-5
D gene: NA
V gene: TRBV15

CDR3 protein: CASRGGTTEETQYF
CDR3 DNA: TGCGCCAGCAGGGGTGGGACAACGGAAGAGACCCAGTACTTC
clone size: NA
J gene: TRBJ2-5
D gene: NA
V gene: TRBV5-1

CDR3 protein: CASSPQGHRGLDSGANVLTF
CDR3 DNA: TGTGCCAGCTCCCCCCAGGGGCACAGGGGTCTCGACTCTGGGGCCAACGTCCTGACTTTC
clone size: NA
J gene: TRBJ2-6
D gene: TRBD1
V gene: TRBV18

CDR3 protein: CASSLRSSYNSPLHF
CDR3 DNA: TGTGCCAGCAGCCTCCGGAGCTCCTATAATTCACCCCTCCACTTT
clone size: NA
J gene: TRBJ1-6
D gene: NA
V gene: TRBV25-1

CDR3 protein: CASRLGLALPTYEQYF
CDR3 DNA: TGTGCCAGCAGGCTTGGACTAGCTCTGCCTACCTACGAGCAGTACTTC
clone size: NA
J gene: TRBJ2-7
D gene: TRBD2
V gene: TRBV2

CDR3 protein: CASGSGRGYNEQFF
CDR3 DNA: TGTGCTAGTGGTTCCGGGCGGGGCTACAATGAGCAGTTCTTC
clone size: NA
J gene: TRBJ2-1
D gene: NA
V gene: TRBV12-5

CDR3 protein: CAWSSGLGNTIYF
CDR3 DNA: TGTGCCTGGAGTTCAGGGCTTGGAAACACCATATATTTT
clone size: NA
J gene: TRBJ1-3
D gene: NA
V gene: TRBV30

CDR3 protein: CATSDLLKTGTNTEAFF
CDR3 DNA: TGTGCCACCAGTGACCTGCTGAAGACAGGTACGAACACTGAAGCTTTCTTT
clone size: NA
J gene: TRBJ1-1
D gene: NA
V gene: TRBV24-1

CDR3 protein: CASGHNYGYTF
CDR3 DNA: TGTGCCTCGGGTCATAACTATGGCTACACCTTC
clone size: NA
J gene: TRBJ1-2
D gene: NA
V gene: TRBV30

CDR3 protein: CASNQGANYGYTF
CDR3 DNA: TGTGCCAGCAATCAGGGGGCTAACTATGGCTACACCTTC
clone size: once
J gene: TRBJ1-2
D gene: TRBD1
V gene: TRBV2

CDR3 protein: CASSPVLSTDTQYF
CDR3 DNA: TGTGCCAGCAGCCCCGTCCTTAGCACAGATACGCAGTATTTT
clone size: NA
J gene: TRBJ2-3
D gene: NA
V gene: TRBV3-1/TRBV3-2

CDR3 protein: CAISVGQSQETQYF
CDR3 DNA: TGTGCCATCAGTGTGGGACAGTCCCAAGAGACCCAGTACTTC
clone size: NA
J gene: TRBJ2-5
D gene: TRBD1
V gene: TRBV10-3

CDR3 protein: CSASPGAKKVEQFF
CDR3 DNA: TGCAGTGCTAGTCCGGGAGCCAAAAAGGTTGAGCAGTTCTTC
clone size: NA
J gene: TRBJ2-1
D gene: NA
V gene: TRBV20-1

CDR3 protein: CASSEATSGGFTDTQYF
CDR3 DNA: TGCGCCAGCAGCGAAGCGACTAGCGGGGGATTCACAGATACGCAGTATTTT
clone size: NA
J gene: TRBJ2-3
D gene: TRBD2
V gene: TRBV5-1

CDR3 protein: CASSFGSGGTGELFF
CDR3 DNA: TGCGCCAGCAGCTTTGGGTCCGGAGGCACCGGGGAGCTGTTTTTT
clone size: NA
J gene: TRBJ2-2
D gene: NA
V gene: TRBV5-1

CDR3 protein: CASSLRNGLNEKLFF
CDR3 DNA: TGTGCCAGCAGCCTCAGAAATGGGCTTAATGAAAAACTGTTTTTT
clone size: few
J gene: TRBJ1-4
D gene: NA
V gene: TRBV9

CDR3 protein: CASQWGQGAVQPQHF
CDR3 DNA: TGTGCCAGTCAATGGGGACAGGGGGCGGTTCAGCCCCAGCATTTT
clone size: NA
J gene: TRBJ1-5
D gene: TRBD1
V gene: TRBV19

CDR3 protein: CASSPRTGEGNEQFF
CDR3 DNA: TGCGCCAGCAGCCCCCGGACAGGGGAGGGCAATGAGCAGTTCTTC
clone size: NA
J gene: TRBJ2-1
D gene: TRBD1
V gene: TRBV5-1

CDR3 protein: CALSPGQPNTEAFF
CDR3 DNA: TGTGCCCTTTCCCCGGGACAGCCGAACACTGAAGCTTTCTTT
clone size: NA
J gene: TRBJ1-1
D gene: TRBD1
V gene: TRBV12-5

CDR3 protein: CASSRDEVGIQYF
CDR3 DNA: TGTGCCAGCAGCCGCGACGAGGTGGGCATTCAGTACTTC
clone size: NA
J gene: TRBJ2-4
D gene: NA
V gene: TRBV7-3

CDR3 protein: CASSLRSGVGNEQFF
CDR3 DNA: TGTGCCAGCAGCTTACGAAGCGGGGTCGGTAATGAGCAGTTCTTC
clone size: NA
J gene: TRBJ2-1
D gene: TRBD2
V gene: TRBV7-3

CDR3 protein: CASSLSEGFEAFF
CDR3 DNA: TGTGCCAGCAGTTTATCCGAGGGTTTTGAAGCTTTCTTT
clone size: NA
J gene: TRBJ1-1
D gene: NA
V gene: TRBV27

CDR3 protein: CASRETDREAFF
CDR3 DNA: TGTGCCAGCAGGGAAACAGACCGTGAAGCTTTCTTT
clone size: NA
J gene: TRBJ1-1
D gene: NA
V gene: TRBV6-4

CDR3 protein: CASSEGLNYGYTF
CDR3 DNA: TGCGCCAGCAGTGAGGGACTGAACTATGGCTACACCTTC
clone size: NA
J gene: TRBJ1-2
D gene: NA
V gene: TRBV10-1

CDR3 protein: CAWSPGVNTEAFF
CDR3 DNA: TGTGCCTGGAGTCCGGGGGTGAACACTGAAGCTTTCTTT
clone size: NA
J gene: TRBJ1-1
D gene: NA
V gene: TRBV30

CDR3 protein: CASSLQGANYGYTF
CDR3 DNA: TGCGCCAGCAGTCTACAGGGCGCTAACTATGGCTACACCTTC
clone size: NA
J gene: TRBJ1-2
D gene: NA
V gene: TRBV5-1

CDR3 protein: CASSENSVREQFF
CDR3 DNA: TGTGCCAGCAGTGAAAATAGCGTCCGTGAGCAGTTCTTC
clone size: NA
J gene: TRBJ2-1
D gene: NA
V gene: TRBV2

CDR3 protein: CATSGVNTEAFF
CDR3 DNA: TGTGCCACCTCAGGGGTGAACACTGAAGCTTTCTTT
clone size: NA
J gene: TRBJ1-1
D gene: NA
V gene: TRBV5-4

CDR3 protein: CASLPGGLTNNQPQHF
CDR3 DNA: TGTGCCAGTTTGCCCGGGGGGCTAACCAACAATCAGCCCCAGCATTTT
clone size: NA
J gene: TRBJ1-5
D gene: NA
V gene: TRBV19

CDR3 protein: CASTTPSGGFNEQFF
CDR3 DNA: TGTGCCAGCACCACCCCTAGCGGGGGGTTTAATGAGCAGTTCTTC
clone size: NA
J gene: TRBJ2-1
D gene: TRBD2
V gene: TRBV27

CDR3 protein: CAWTPWGAGELFF
CDR3 DNA: TGTGCCTGGACCCCTTGGGGGGCCGGGGAGCTGTTTTTT
clone size: NA
J gene: TRBJ2-2
D gene: NA
V gene: TRBV30

CDR3 protein: CASGTGLAGAWNTGELFF
CDR3 DNA: TGTGCTAGTGGTACCGGACTAGCGGGGGCCTGGAACACCGGGGAGCTGTTTTTT
clone size: NA
J gene: TRBJ2-2
D gene: TRBD2
V gene: TRBV12-5

CDR3 protein: CASSYSMGGRNPEAFF
CDR3 DNA: TGTGCCAGCAGTTACTCGATGGGAGGTCGGAACCCTGAAGCTTTCTTT
clone size: NA
J gene: TRBJ1-1
D gene: NA
V gene: TRBV6-2/TRBV6-3

CDR3 protein: CASGLRGGAVYGYTF
CDR3 DNA: TGTGCTAGTGGTTTAAGGGGGGGCGCAGTGTATGGCTACACCTTC
clone size: NA
J gene: TRBJ1-2
D gene: NA
V gene: TRBV12-5

CDR3 protein: CASSSKETQYF
CDR3 DNA: TGCGCCAGCAGTAGCAAGGAGACCCAGTACTTC
clone size: NA
J gene: TRBJ2-5
D gene: NA
V gene: TRBV10-2

CDR3 protein: CASSPRTGQGGELFF
CDR3 DNA: TGCGCCAGCAGCCCACGGACAGGGCAAGGCGGGGAGCTGTTTTTT
clone size: once
J gene: TRBJ2-2
D gene: TRBD1
V gene: TRBV5-1

CDR3 protein: CASSNFRQGAPGNTIYF
CDR3 DNA: TGTGCCAGTAGCAACTTTCGACAGGGGGCTCCTGGAAACACCATATATTTT
clone size: NA
J gene: TRBJ1-3
D gene: TRBD1
V gene: TRBV19

CDR3 protein: CASSDRGRGYGYTF
CDR3 DNA: TGTGCCAGCAGTGACAGGGGAAGAGGCTATGGCTACACCTTC
clone size: NA
J gene: TRBJ1-2
D gene: NA
V gene: TRBV6-1

CDR3 protein: CASSPPSRVQEQFF
CDR3 DNA: TGTGCCAGCAGCCCCCCAAGCAGGGTACAGGAGCAGTTCTTC
clone size: NA
J gene: TRBJ2-1
D gene: NA
V gene: TRBV11-1

CDR3 protein: CASRVGATRDEQFF
CDR3 DNA: TGTGCCAGCAGAGTGGGGGCCACCAGGGATGAGCAGTTCTTC
clone size: NA
J gene: TRBJ2-1
D gene: NA
V gene: TRBV6-6